This is a list of T cell receptor beta chains from one sample in a study of CD8 T cells in acute hepatitis C reinfection. Generated by immunoSEQ multiplex PCR, the TCRdb table keeps only in-frame clones and is missing some. The table includes around 34,000 clones, roughly 89% detected once. The sample comprised naive CD8+ T cells from PBMCs. The origin of the receptors is a young man with chronic hepatitis C. Each CDR3 is given with its conserved first and last residue. D genes are given only for firm matches. Clone size, where shown, is once, few, many, or a class for clones that have expanded.

cdr3_nt	cdr3_aa	d_call	clone_size	v_call	j_call
TGTGCCAGCAGTTTGGTGGGAAGAGAGACCCAGTACTTC	CASSLVGRETQYF	.	once	TRBV27	TRBJ2-5
TGTGCCAGCAGCTTAGCGGTTGGTCCCGAGCAGTACTTC	CASSLAVGPEQYF	.	.	TRBV7-9	TRBJ2-7
TGTGCCAGCACTTCAGCGGGAGCGGTATGGAAGCAGTACTTC	CASTSAGAVWKQYF	TRBD2	.	TRBV27	TRBJ2-7
TGTGCCAGCAGCTTGGGGGCCCCTAGGAATGAAAAACTGTTTTTT	CASSLGAPRNEKLFF	.	.	TRBV5-6	TRBJ1-4
TGTGCCAGCAGTCAACCCCGACAGAAATACAATGAGCAGTTCTTC	CASSQPRQKYNEQFF	.	.	TRBV13	TRBJ2-1
TGTGCTAGCAGCCCCGGGACAGGGGACGAGCAGTACTTC	CASSPGTGDEQYF	TRBD1	once	TRBV7-7	TRBJ2-7
TGTGCCACCTCCGAGGGGTTGGGGGCCGGATCACCCCTCCACTTT	CATSEGLGAGSPLHF	.	.	TRBV2	TRBJ1-6
TGTGCCAGCAGGTTAATAAATGGAAACACCATATATTTT	CASRLINGNTIYF	.	.	TRBV6-5	TRBJ1-3
TGTGCCTGGAGTGAATCTCAGGGCTATCCGACTAATGAAAAACTGTTTTTT	CAWSESQGYPTNEKLFF	.	.	TRBV30	TRBJ1-4
TGCAGCGTTGAACGGTCAGATACGCAGTATTTT	CSVERSDTQYF	.	.	TRBV29-1	TRBJ2-3
TGTGCCAGCAGCGTAACAAGTGGGTCCTACGAGCAGTACTTC	CASSVTSGSYEQYF	.	.	TRBV9	TRBJ2-7
TGTGCCAGCTCAACCAAAGGACAGAAACTAAATGGCTACACCTTC	CASSTKGQKLNGYTF	.	.	TRBV18	TRBJ1-2
TGTGCCAGCAGCGATTCTAGCGGGAGTCAGATGTACGAGCAGTACTTC	CASSDSSGSQMYEQYF	TRBD2	once	TRBV9	TRBJ2-7
TGTGCCAGCAGCGTAGCAGGGGCAGAGCCCCAGCATTTT	CASSVAGAEPQHF	.	few	TRBV9	TRBJ1-5
TGTGCCAGCAGCGCTAGGGGTGGAGACACAGATACGCAGTATTTT	CASSARGGDTDTQYF	.	.	TRBV9	TRBJ2-3
TGTGCCAGCAGCCAAGATCCCGGGACTAGCGGCACAGATACGCAGTATTTT	CASSQDPGTSGTDTQYF	TRBD2	.	TRBV4-2	TRBJ2-3
TGTGCCAGCAGCTTGCGGGGTTCGACTAATGAAAAACTGTTTTTT	CASSLRGSTNEKLFF	.	.	TRBV7-9	TRBJ1-4
TGTGCCAGCAGCTTAGTGACTAGCGGGACAGATACGCAGTATTTT	CASSLVTSGTDTQYF	TRBD2	.	TRBV11-2	TRBJ2-3
TGTGCCAGCAGCTTTGGCAGGGAGACCTCCTACGAGCAGTACTTC	CASSFGRETSYEQYF	.	once	TRBV7-6	TRBJ2-7
TGTGCCAGTAGTATCCCTGGGACTAGCGGAAAAGAGACCCAGTACTTC	CASSIPGTSGKETQYF	TRBD2	.	TRBV19	TRBJ2-5
TGTGCCTGGAGTACAGGGATGAACACTGAAGCTTTCTTT	CAWSTGMNTEAFF	.	few	TRBV30	TRBJ1-1
TGTGCCAGCAGTCCCTCGGGGGGTATTAACACCGGGGAGCTGTTTTTT	CASSPSGGINTGELFF	TRBD2	few	TRBV27	TRBJ2-2
TGTGCCAGCAGCCCCCGGGACCCCCCTCCGGGCAATGAGCAGTTCTTC	CASSPRDPPPGNEQFF	.	.	TRBV13	TRBJ2-1
TGTGCCAGCAGCCCCCAACAGGGCATTGAAGCTTTCTTT	CASSPQQGIEAFF	.	.	TRBV11-2	TRBJ1-1
TGTGCCTGGCGCGGGACAGCAGCAACTAATGAAAAACTGTTTTTT	CAWRGTAATNEKLFF	TRBD1	.	TRBV30	TRBJ1-4
TGTGCCAGTAGTATCGGACAGGTCAATGAGCAGTTCTTC	CASSIGQVNEQFF	TRBD1	.	TRBV19	TRBJ2-1
TGCGCCAGCAGTTCGACCATTTACGAGCAGTACTTC	CASSSTIYEQYF	.	.	TRBV10-1	TRBJ2-7
TGTGCCAGCAGCTTAGGGAGGAGCGGGGAGAATAACGAGCAGTACTTC	CASSLGRSGENNEQYF	TRBD2	.	TRBV13	TRBJ2-7
TGTGCCAGTAGTATTAGCAGGACAGGGGCCTACAATGAGCAGTTCTTC	CASSISRTGAYNEQFF	TRBD1	.	TRBV19	TRBJ2-1
TGTGCCAGTGGTATCGAGGGAGGCTACACCTTC	CASGIEGGYTF	.	.	TRBV19	TRBJ1-2
TGTGCCAGCCGAGCTAGGGGGGGGTTCACTAACGAGCAGTACTTC	CASRARGGFTNEQYF	.	.	TRBV5-8	TRBJ2-7
TGCGCCAGCAGCCAACTTGGGACCGACAACTCCTACGAGCAGTACTTC	CASSQLGTDNSYEQYF	.	.	TRBV4-1	TRBJ2-7
TGTGCCAGCAGTTACCACAGGGCGGCTAACTATGGCTACACCTTC	CASSYHRAANYGYTF	.	.	TRBV6-5	TRBJ1-2
TGTGCCAGCAGTTACTCTGCAGGGAACGAGCAGTACTTC	CASSYSAGNEQYF	.	.	TRBV6-5	TRBJ2-7
TGTGCCAGCAGCGTAGGAGGGGGCGCGGAAGCTTTCTTT	CASSVGGGAEAFF	TRBD1	.	TRBV9	TRBJ1-1
TGTGCCAGCAGGCCCGGAGGAAGCAATCAGCCCCAGCATTTT	CASRPGGSNQPQHF	.	.	TRBV7-8	TRBJ1-5
TGTGCCAGCACCCGGGGGAGTAGTGGGAGACCGAGGGATTTT	CASTRGSSGRPRDF	.	.	TRBV13	TRBJ2-3
TGTGCCAGTACCCTCCGAAGGGAAGTAGGGAACACTGAAGCTTTCTTT	CASTLRREVGNTEAFF	.	.	TRBV19	TRBJ1-1
TGTGCCAGCAGCGACGGACTAGCATTCGGTGGTTCGAACACCGGGGAGCTGTTTTTT	CASSDGLAFGGSNTGELFF	TRBD2	.	TRBV7-9	TRBJ2-2
TGTGCCAGCAGCAACTTAGCGGGGGAGCAGTACTTC	CASSNLAGEQYF	TRBD2	.	TRBV7-3	TRBJ2-7
TGCAGCGTCCCCCAAACGACAGGGAACTATGGCTACACCTTC	CSVPQTTGNYGYTF	TRBD1	.	TRBV29-1	TRBJ1-2
TGTGCCAGTAGTTGGACAGGGGATGGCTACACCTTC	CASSWTGDGYTF	TRBD1	few	TRBV19	TRBJ1-2
TGCGCCAGCAGCTTGGGCCGGGGACTAGCGGGAGTAGAGGTGTTCTTC	CASSLGRGLAGVEVFF	TRBD2	.	TRBV5-1	TRBJ2-1
TGTGCCAGCAGCTACACAGGGGGCGAAGAGACCCAGTACTTC	CASSYTGGEETQYF	TRBD1	.	TRBV7-3	TRBJ2-5
TGTGCCATCAGTGAGTCGACGGTTTACTCTGGGGCCAACGTCCTGACTTTC	CAISESTVYSGANVLTF	.	.	TRBV10-3	TRBJ2-6
TGCAGCGTCCCTCAGGGGGTGGGCACAGATACGCAGTATTTT	CSVPQGVGTDTQYF	TRBD1	.	TRBV29-1	TRBJ2-3
TGTGCCAGCAGCCGGCCCGCGACTAGCGACAATGAGCAGTTCTTC	CASSRPATSDNEQFF	TRBD2	.	TRBV5-4	TRBJ2-1
TGTGCCAGCAGCCGCGGGGGAGCGGCCGAGCAGTACTTC	CASSRGGAAEQYF	TRBD2	.	TRBV27	TRBJ2-7
TGTGCCGGGTCTACAGAAACGCAGTATTTT	CAGSTETQYF	.	.	TRBV30	TRBJ2-3
TGTGCCAGCAGTGACCCTACAGGGGGCCCCGGAAACACCATATATTTT	CASSDPTGGPGNTIYF	TRBD1	.	TRBV9	TRBJ1-3
TGTGCCAGCAAAGCAACGGAGAGGACTGAAGCTTTCTTT	CASKATERTEAFF	.	few	TRBV16	TRBJ1-1
TGTGCCAGCAGTTTGAGACTAGCGGGAAACAATGAGCAGTTCTTC	CASSLRLAGNNEQFF	TRBD2	.	TRBV27	TRBJ2-1
TGTGCCAGTAGCGGACAGGGGTGGAAACTGTTTTTT	CASSGQGWKLFF	TRBD1	.	TRBV19	TRBJ1-4
TGTGCCAGCAGCTTGGTAGCGGGAGCGGAGCAAGAGACCCAGTACTTC	CASSLVAGAEQETQYF	TRBD2	.	TRBV5-6	TRBJ2-5
TGTGCCAGCAGCCCAAACACGGACAGGATGAACACTGAAGCTTTCTTT	CASSPNTDRMNTEAFF	TRBD1	.	TRBV28	TRBJ1-1
TGCGCCAGCAGTTCGAGCGGGGGTCGGTTGGAGACCCAGTACTTC	CASSSSGGRLETQYF	TRBD2	.	TRBV5-1	TRBJ2-5
TGTGCCAGCAGCCCAAGTAGGGGGACAAAGGATGGTGAAAAACTGTTTTTT	CASSPSRGTKDGEKLFF	.	.	TRBV7-9	TRBJ1-4
TGTGCCAGCAGCTCAACAGGGTCAGTCTACGAGCAGTACTTC	CASSSTGSVYEQYF	.	.	TRBV5-5	TRBJ2-7
TGTGCCAGTAGTATAAAGGATGCGGGGGGAGAGACCCAGTACTTC	CASSIKDAGGETQYF	TRBD2	.	TRBV19	TRBJ2-5